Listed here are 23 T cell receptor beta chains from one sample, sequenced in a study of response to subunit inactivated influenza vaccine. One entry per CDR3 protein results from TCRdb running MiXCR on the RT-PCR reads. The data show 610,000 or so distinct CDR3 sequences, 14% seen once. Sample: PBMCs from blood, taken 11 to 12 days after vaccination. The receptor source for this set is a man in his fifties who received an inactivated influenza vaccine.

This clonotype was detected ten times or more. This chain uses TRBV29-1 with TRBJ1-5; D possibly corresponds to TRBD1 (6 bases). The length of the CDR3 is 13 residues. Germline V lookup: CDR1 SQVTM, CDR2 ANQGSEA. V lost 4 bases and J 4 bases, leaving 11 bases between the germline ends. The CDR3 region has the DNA TGCAGCGTTGGCCACAGGGAAAATCAGCCCCAGCATTTT. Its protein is CSVGHRENQPQHF.

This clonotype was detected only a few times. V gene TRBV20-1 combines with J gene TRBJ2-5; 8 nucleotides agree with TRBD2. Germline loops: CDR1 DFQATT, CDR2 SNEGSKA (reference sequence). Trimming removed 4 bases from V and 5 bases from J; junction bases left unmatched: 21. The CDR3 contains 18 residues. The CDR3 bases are TGCAGTGCTACCCAACTACTCTCGACTAGCGTGGAACCGGAGACCCAGTACTTC. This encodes CSATQLLSTSVEPETQYF.

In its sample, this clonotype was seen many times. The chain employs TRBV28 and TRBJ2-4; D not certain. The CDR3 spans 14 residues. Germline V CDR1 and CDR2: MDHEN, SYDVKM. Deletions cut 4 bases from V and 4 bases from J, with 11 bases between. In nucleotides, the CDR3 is TGTGCCAGCAGTTCCGGGTCCGCGAAAAACATTCAGTACTTC. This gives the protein CASSSGSAKNIQYF.

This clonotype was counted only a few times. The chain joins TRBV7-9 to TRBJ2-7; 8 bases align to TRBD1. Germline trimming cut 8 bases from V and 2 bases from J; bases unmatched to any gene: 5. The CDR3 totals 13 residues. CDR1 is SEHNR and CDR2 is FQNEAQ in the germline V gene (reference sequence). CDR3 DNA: TGTGCCAGCGCGGGACAGGACACCTACGAGCAGTACTTC. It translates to CASAGQDTYEQYF.

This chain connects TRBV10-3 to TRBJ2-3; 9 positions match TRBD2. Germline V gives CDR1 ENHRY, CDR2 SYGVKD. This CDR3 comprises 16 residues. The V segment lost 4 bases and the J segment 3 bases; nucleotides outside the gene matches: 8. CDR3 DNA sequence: TGTGCCATCAGTGCCGGGACTAGCACCTTGACAGATACGCAGTATTTT. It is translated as CAISAGTSTLTDTQYF.

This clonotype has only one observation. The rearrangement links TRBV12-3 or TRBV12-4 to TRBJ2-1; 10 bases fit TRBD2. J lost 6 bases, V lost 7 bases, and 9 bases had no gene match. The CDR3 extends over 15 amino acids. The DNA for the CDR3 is TGTGCCAGCATTATCGGGCTAGCGGGAGTCAATGAGCAGTTCTTC. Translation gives CASIIGLAGVNEQFF.

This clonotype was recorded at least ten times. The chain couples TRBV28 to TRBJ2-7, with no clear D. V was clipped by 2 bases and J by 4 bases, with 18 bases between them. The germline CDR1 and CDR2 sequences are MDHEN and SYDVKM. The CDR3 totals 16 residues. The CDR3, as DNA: TGTGCCAGCAGTTTAGGCCCCCGAAGGTATATATACGAGCAGTACTTC. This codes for CASSLGPRRYIYEQYF.

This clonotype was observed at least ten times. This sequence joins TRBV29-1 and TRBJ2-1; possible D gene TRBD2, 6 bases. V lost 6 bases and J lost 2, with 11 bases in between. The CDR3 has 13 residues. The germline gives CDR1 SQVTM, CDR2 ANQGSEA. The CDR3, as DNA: TGCAGCGTCCGGAGGGCCACCTACAATGAGCAGTTCTTC. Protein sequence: CSVRRATYNEQFF.

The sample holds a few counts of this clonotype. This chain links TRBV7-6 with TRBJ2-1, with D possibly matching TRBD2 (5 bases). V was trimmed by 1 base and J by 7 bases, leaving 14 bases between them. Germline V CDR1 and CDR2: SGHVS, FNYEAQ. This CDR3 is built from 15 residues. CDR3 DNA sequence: TGTGCCAGCAGCTTAGACCCCGGGATACTGAATGAGCAGTTCTTC. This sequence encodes CASSLDPGILNEQFF.

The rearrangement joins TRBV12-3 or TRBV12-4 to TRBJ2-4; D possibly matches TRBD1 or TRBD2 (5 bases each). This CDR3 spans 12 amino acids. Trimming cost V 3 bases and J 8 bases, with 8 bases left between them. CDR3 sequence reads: CASSFRGDIQYF. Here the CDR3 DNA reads TGTGCCAGCAGTTTTAGAGGGGACATTCAGTACTTC.

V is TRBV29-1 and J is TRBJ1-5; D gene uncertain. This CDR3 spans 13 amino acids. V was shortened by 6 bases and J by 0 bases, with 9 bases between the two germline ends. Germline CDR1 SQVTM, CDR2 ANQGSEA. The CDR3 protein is CSVALYSNQPQHF. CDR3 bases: TGCAGCGTGGCTTTGTATAGCAATCAGCCCCAGCATTTT.

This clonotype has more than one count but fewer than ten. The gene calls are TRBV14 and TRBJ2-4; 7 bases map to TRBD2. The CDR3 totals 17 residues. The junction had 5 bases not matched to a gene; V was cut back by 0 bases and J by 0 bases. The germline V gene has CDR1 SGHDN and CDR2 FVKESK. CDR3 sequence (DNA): TGTGCCAGCAGCCAAGATGGCGGGAGATCAGCCAAAAACATTCAGTACTTC. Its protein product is CASSQDGGRSAKNIQYF.

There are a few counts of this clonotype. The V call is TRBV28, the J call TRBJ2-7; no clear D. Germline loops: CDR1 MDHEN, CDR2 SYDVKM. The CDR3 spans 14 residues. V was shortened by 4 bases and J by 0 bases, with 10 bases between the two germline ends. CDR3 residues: CASSSRSSSYEQYF. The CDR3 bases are TGTGCCAGCAGTTCAAGGTCGAGCTCCTACGAGCAGTACTTC.

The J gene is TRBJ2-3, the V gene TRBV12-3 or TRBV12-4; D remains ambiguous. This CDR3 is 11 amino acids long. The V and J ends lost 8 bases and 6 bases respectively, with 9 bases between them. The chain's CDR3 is CASREVDTQYF. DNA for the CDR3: TGTGCCAGCCGAGAGGTTGATACGCAGTATTTT.

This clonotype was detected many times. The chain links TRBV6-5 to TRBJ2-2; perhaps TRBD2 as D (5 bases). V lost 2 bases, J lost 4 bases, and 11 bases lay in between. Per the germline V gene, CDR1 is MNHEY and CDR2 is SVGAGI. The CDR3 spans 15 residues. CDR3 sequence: CASSYGGAGTGELFF. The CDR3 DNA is TGTGCCAGCAGTTACGGCGGTGCGGGCACCGGGGAGCTGTTTTTT.

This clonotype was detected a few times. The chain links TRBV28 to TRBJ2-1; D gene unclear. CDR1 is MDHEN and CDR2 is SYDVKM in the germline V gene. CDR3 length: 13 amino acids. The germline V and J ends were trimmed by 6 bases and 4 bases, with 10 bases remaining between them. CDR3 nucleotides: TGTGCCAGCAGAAAGGGCAGATACAATGAGCAGTTCTTC. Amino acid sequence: CASRKGRYNEQFF.

CDR3 sequence reads: CASSPPWTGGKQETQYF. CDR3 bases: TGCGCCAGCAGCCCGCCCTGGACAGGGGGAAAACAAGAGACCCAGTACTTC. V gene TRBV4-1 combines with J gene TRBJ2-5; 10 bases line up with TRBD1. Germline V gene sequence: CDR1 MGHRA, CDR2 YSYEKL. The CDR3 runs to 17 residues. V trimming: 4 bases; J trimming: 2 bases; junction bases outside the gene matches: 10.

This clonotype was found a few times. CDR3 nucleotides: TGCGCCAGCAGCTGGGTCCTGTACCAAGAGACCCAGTACTTC. It is translated as CASSWVLYQETQYF. The chain uses TRBV5-1 and TRBJ2-5; no firm D call. V shed 3 bases and J shed 0 bases, with 9 bases lying between them. The CDR3 is 14 amino acids. Per germline, CDR1 SGHRS and CDR2 YFSETQ.

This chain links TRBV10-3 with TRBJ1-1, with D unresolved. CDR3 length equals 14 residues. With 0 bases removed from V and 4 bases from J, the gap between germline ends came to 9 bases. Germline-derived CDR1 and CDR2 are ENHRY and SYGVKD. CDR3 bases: TGTGCCATCAGTGAGTCGTTGGCGGGCACTGAAGCTTTCTTT. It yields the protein CAISESLAGTEAFF.

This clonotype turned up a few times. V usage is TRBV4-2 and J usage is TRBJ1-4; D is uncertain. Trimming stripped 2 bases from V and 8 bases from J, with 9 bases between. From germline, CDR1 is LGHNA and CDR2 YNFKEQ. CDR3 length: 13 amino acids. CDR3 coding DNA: TGTGCCAGCAGCCAACCGGATAGGGAAAAACTGTTTTTT. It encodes CASSQPDREKLFF.

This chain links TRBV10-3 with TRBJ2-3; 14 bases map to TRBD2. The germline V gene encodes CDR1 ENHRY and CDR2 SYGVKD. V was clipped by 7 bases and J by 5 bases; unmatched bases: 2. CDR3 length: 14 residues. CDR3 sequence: CAITGTSGGDTQYF. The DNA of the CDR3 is TGTGCCATCACGGGGACTAGCGGGGGAGATACGCAGTATTTT.

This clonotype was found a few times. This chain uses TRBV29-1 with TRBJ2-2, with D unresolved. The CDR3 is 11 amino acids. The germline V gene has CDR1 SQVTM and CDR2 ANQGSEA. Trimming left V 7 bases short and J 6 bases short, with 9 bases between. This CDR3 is CSGRLAGELFF. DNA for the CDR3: TGCAGCGGACGATTGGCCGGGGAGCTGTTTTTT.

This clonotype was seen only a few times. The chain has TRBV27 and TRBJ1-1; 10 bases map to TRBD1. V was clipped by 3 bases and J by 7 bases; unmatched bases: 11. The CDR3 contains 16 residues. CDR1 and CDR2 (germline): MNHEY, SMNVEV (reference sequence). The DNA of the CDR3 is TGTGCCAGCAGTTTCAATGCCGGGACAGGGGCCGGTGAAGCTTTCTTT. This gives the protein CASSFNAGTGAGEAFF.